The 22 T cell receptor beta chains presented below share a single source sample, sequenced in a study of cytomegalovirus exposure and HLA in healthy donors. This PCR relied on a set of 60 Vbeta primers and 13 Jbeta primers. Sequencing was performed with immunoSEQ multiplex PCR; in TCRdb, only in-frame clones are kept and a portion is missing. In the table there are some 180,000 clones, around four fifths of which are singletons. The sequenced sample consisted of PBMCs. The origin of the receptors is a woman in her sixties in good health and CMV-seropositive.

The chain is built from TRBV28 and TRBJ2-2; 9 bases line up with TRBD1. Germline loops: CDR1 MDHEN, CDR2 SYDVKM. This CDR3 spans 15 amino acids. Losses at the gene ends were 1 base for V and 5 bases for J; bases not matched to a gene: 2. CDR3 residues: CASSLLGQGTGELFF. The CDR3 DNA follows: TGTGCCAGCAGTTTATTGGGACAGGGAACCGGGGAGCTGTTTTTT.

V usage is TRBV19 and J usage is TRBJ2-7; 9 bases line up with TRBD2. CDR3 length: 16 amino acids. V shed 6 bases and J 5 bases; nucleotides not matched to a gene: 14. Germline values: CDR1 LNHDA, CDR2 SQIVND (reference sequence). In DNA, the CDR3 is TGTGCCAGTAGGACCGCGGGGGGTAGCGGGAGCCACGAGCAGTACTTC. Translating gives CASRTAGGSGSHEQYF.

The rearrangement links TRBV2 to TRBJ1-2; 9 bases line up with TRBD1. Germline loops: CDR1 SNHLY, CDR2 FYNNEI. This CDR3 spans 15 amino acids. J gave up 5 bases and V 7 bases, and 11 bases lay outside the gene matches. CDR3 nucleotides: TGTGCCAGCACCCATAGGGACAGGGAATTGTATGGCTACACCTTC. Its translation is CASTHRDRELYGYTF. The full variable domain, rest sourced from reference TRBV2 and TRBJ1-2, is EPEVTQTPSHQVTQMGQEVILRCVPISNHLYFYWYRQILGQKVEFLVSFYNNEISEKSEIFDDQFSVERPDGSNFTLKIRSTKLEDSAMYFCASTHRDRELYGYTFGSGTRLTVV.

This chain joins TRBV9 and TRBJ2-7; possibly TRBD2 for D (5 bases). CDR3 size: 14 residues. Germline CDR1 reads SGDLS; CDR2 reads YYNGEE. V lost 0 bases and J lost 7, with 14 bases in between. DNA for the CDR3: TGTGCCAGCAGCGTAGATCCGGTTTCGGGGGAGCAGTACTTC. Its translation: CASSVDPVSGEQYF.

The sample holds a few counts of this clone. V usage is TRBV14 and J usage is TRBJ2-5; tentatively, D is TRBD1 (6 bases). TRBJ2-7 matches the DNA end more closely, so the J call is doubtful. Germline CDR1 is SGHDN and CDR2 is FVKESK. There are 13 residues in the CDR3. CDR3 sequence: CASSQLTGFEQYF. In DNA form, the CDR3 reads TGTGCCAGCAGCCAATTGACAGGATTCGAGCAGTACTTC.

This clone was recorded a few times. The gene calls are TRBV18 and TRBJ2-5; 8 nucleotides align to TRBD1. Per germline, CDR1 KGHSH and CDR2 LQKENI. V shed 3 bases, J shed 5 bases, and the junction held 5 bases outside the gene matches. The CDR3 contains 14 residues. CDR3: CASSPGQGGETQYF. Written as DNA, the CDR3 is TGTGCCAGCTCACCCGGACAGGGCGGCGAGACCCAGTACTTC.

This sequence joins TRBV6-1 and TRBJ1-5, with TRBD1 matching over 10 bases. This CDR3 is built from 14 residues. Germline lookup yields CDR1 MNHNS and CDR2 SASEGT. Losses at the gene ends were 6 bases for V and 7 bases for J; bases not matched to a gene: 6. As DNA, the CDR3 is TGTGCCAGCAGACGGACAGGGGGGAAGCAGCCCCAGCATTTT. It yields the protein CASRRTGGKQPQHF.

This clone came up a few times. This chain uses TRBV27 with TRBJ1-6, with TRBD1 matching over 7 bases. The germline V gene has CDR1 MNHEY and CDR2 SMNVEV (reference sequence). The length of the CDR3 is 14 residues. The V and J ends lost 4 bases and 10 bases, in that order; junction bases with no gene match: 7. CDR3 nucleotides: TGTGCCAGCAGTTACCAGGGGGAGAGCTCACCCCTCCACTTT. As protein: CASSYQGESSPLHF.

The rearrangement uses TRBV6-5 and TRBJ1-2; a possible D gene is TRBD1 (6 bases). Germline CDR1 MNHEY, CDR2 SVGAGI. V was clipped by 2 bases and J by 2 bases, with 9 bases between them. The length of the CDR3 is 14 residues. The CDR3 region has the DNA TGTGCCAGCAGTTACGATACAGGGAACTATGGCTACACCTTC. Residues: CASSYDTGNYGYTF.

CDR3 bases: TGCAGTGCTAGCCCTAGTTCCGAGCAGTACTTC. Translation: CSASPSSEQYF. V gene TRBV20-1 combines with J gene TRBJ2-7; no reliable D call. The length of the CDR3 is 11 residues. V lost 3 bases and J 6 bases, leaving 9 bases between the germline ends. In germline, CDR1 is DFQATT, CDR2 SNEGSKA (reference sequence).

The gene calls are TRBV6-1 and TRBJ1-6; a weak D match, TRBD1 (6 bases). CDR1 MNHNS and CDR2 SASEGT come from the germline V gene. Trimming took 4 bases from V and 0 from J, leaving 16 bases between them. The CDR3 length is 18 residues. In DNA form, the CDR3 reads TGTGCCAGCAGTGGCTCAGGGGTCAGGAGCTCCTATAATTCACCCCTCCACTTT. As protein: CASSGSGVRSSYNSPLHF.

The chain uses TRBV6-1 and TRBJ1-5; D might be TRBD1 (6 bases). Germline CDR1 MNHNS, CDR2 SASEGT. V lost 3 bases and J 7 bases, leaving 16 bases between the germline ends. This CDR3 is 15 amino acids long. The CDR3 sequence: CASSDTRTGRQPQHF. The CDR3 DNA reads as TGTGCCAGCAGTGATACCCGCACAGGGCGGCAGCCCCAGCATTTT.

The chain is built from TRBV2 and TRBJ2-3, with 11 bases that match TRBD2. The CDR3 has 16 amino acids. CDR1 and CDR2 (germline): SNHLY, FYNNEI. Trimming took 6 bases from V and 10 from J; bases not matched to a gene: 15. The CDR3 protein is CASRGRETSGKGPQYF. The CDR3 DNA follows: TGTGCCAGCAGAGGCCGGGAGACTAGCGGGAAGGGCCCGCAGTATTTT. Filled out from reference TRBV2 and TRBJ2-3, the complete variable domain reads EPEVTQTPSHQVTQMGQEVILRCVPISNHLYFYWYRQILGQKVEFLVSFYNNEISEKSEIFDDQFSVERPDGSNFTLKIRSTKLEDSAMYFCASRGRETSGKGPQYFGPGTRLTVL.

The chain recombines TRBV28 with TRBJ1-2, with 7 bases that match TRBD1. The CDR3 is 18 residues long. J was trimmed by 8 bases and V by 2 bases; bases with no gene match: 20. Germline V CDR1 and CDR2: MDHEN, SYDVKM. CDR3 sequence (DNA): TGTGCCAGCAGTTTAAGGGGACAGATTGATTCCCCTTTGCAGGGCTACACCTTC. Residues: CASSLRGQIDSPLQGYTF.

The count of this clone is one. The CDR3 nucleotides are TGTGCCAGCAGTGAACGGCTAGCGGGAGGGGGTACGCAGTATTTT. Its translation: CASSERLAGGGTQYF. The rearrangement uses TRBV2 and TRBJ2-3, with 12 bases that match TRBD2. The germline gives CDR1 SNHLY, CDR2 FYNNEI. The CDR3 is 15 amino acids. Losses at the gene ends were 2 bases for V and 8 bases for J; bases not matched to a gene: 5.

The genes are TRBV9 and TRBJ2-7; maybe TRBD1 (6 bases). The V end was cut by 0 bases, the J end by 8 bases, with 15 bases between. Germline V lookup: CDR1 SGDLS, CDR2 YYNGEE. The CDR3 totals 14 residues. The CDR3 sequence: CASSVGDTFSKQYF. The CDR3 bases are TGTGCCAGCAGCGTAGGGGACACGTTCTCCAAGCAGTACTTC.

The chain couples TRBV5-1 to TRBJ2-1; 7 positions agree with TRBD2. V lost 0 bases and J lost 3; bases outside the gene matches: 3. This CDR3 comprises 15 residues. Germline CDR1 SGHRS, CDR2 YFSETQ. CDR3 sequence (DNA): TGCGCCAGCAGCTTGGGACTAGCTTACTACAATGAGCAGTTCTTC. Translated: CASSLGLAYYNEQFF.

Only a few counts were recorded for this clone. V usage is TRBV27 and J usage is TRBJ1-1, with D uncertain. V was trimmed by 4 bases and J by 7 bases, leaving 10 bases between them. The CDR3 covers 12 residues. From germline, CDR1 is MNHEY and CDR2 SMNVEV (reference sequence). CDR3 residues: CASSWRSGEAFF. The CDR3 bases are TGTGCCAGCAGTTGGCGAAGCGGTGAAGCTTTCTTT.

The chain's CDR3 is CAWSVAGNEKLFF. CDR3 in DNA: TGTGCCTGGAGTGTAGCCGGGAACGAAAAACTGTTTTTT. The rearrangement links TRBV30 to TRBJ1-4, with D uncertain. The germline V gene has CDR1 GTSNPN and CDR2 SVGIG (reference sequence). Deletions cut 0 bases from V and 8 bases from J, with 10 bases between. The CDR3 covers 13 residues. Drawing the rest from reference TRBV30 and TRBJ1-4, the complete variable domain is SQTIHQWPATLVQPVGSPLSLECTVEGTSNPNLYWYRQAAGRGLQLLFYSVGIGQISSEVPQNLSASRPQDRQFILSSKKLLLSDSGFYLCAWSVAGNEKLFFGSGTQLSVL.

The chain has TRBV7-3 and TRBJ1-6, with a tentative D call TRBD1 (5 bases). V lost 3 bases and J lost 10, with 13 bases in between. Germline assignment: CDR1 SGHTA and CDR2 FQGTGA. The CDR3 consists of 14 residues. The CDR3 is CASSLTDGGSPLHF. Here the CDR3 DNA reads TGTGCCAGCAGCTTGACCGACGGGGGGTCACCCCTCCACTTT. The complete variable domain, with remaining parts taken from reference TRBV7-3 and TRBJ1-6, reads GAGVSQTPSNKVTEKGKYVELRCDPISGHTALYWYRQSLGQGPEFLIYFQGTGAADDSGLPNDRFFAVRPEGSVSTLKIQRTERGDSAVYLCASSLTDGGSPLHFGNGTRLTVT.

The CDR3 nucleotides read TGTGCCAGCAGCCCGGGACAGGCCTTCTATGGCTACACCTTC. Translation: CASSPGQAFYGYTF. The J gene is TRBJ1-2, the V gene TRBV28, with 8 bases aligning to TRBD1. The germline V gene encodes CDR1 MDHEN and CDR2 SYDVKM. With 6 bases clipped from V and 4 bases from J, the junction kept 7 bases outside the gene matches. The CDR3 is 14 residues long.

The rearrangement uses TRBV7-9 and TRBJ1-1; unclear D gene. The germline V gene encodes CDR1 SEHNR and CDR2 FQNEAQ (reference sequence). This CDR3 is 14 amino acids long. Trimming shortened V by 3 bases and J by 7 bases, and 15 bases separated the two germline ends. In DNA, the CDR3 is TGTGCCAGCAGCTTGGTGTCCGGGGAAGATGAAGCTTTCTTT. Protein: CASSLVSGEDEAFF. The full variable domain, its missing parts supplied by reference TRBV7-9 and TRBJ1-1, is DTGVSQNPRHKITKRGQNVTFRCDPISEHNRLYWYRQTLGQGPEFLTYFQNEAQLEKSRLLSDRFSAERPKGSFSTLEIQRTEQGDSAMYLCASSLVSGEDEAFFGQGTRLTVV.